This TCR beta chain comes out of a study of PD-1 blockade in classical Hodgkin lymphoma. This CDR3 is 13 amino acids long. Looked up from germline, CDR1 is SGDLS and CDR2 is YYNGEE. V lost 0 bases and J 4 bases, leaving 8 bases between the germline ends. Clones were read by immunoSEQ multiplex PCR, and TCRdb kept only the in-frame ones, dropping some. The sample includes 11,000 to 15,000 clones, roughly 80% of them seen just once. The sample's time point: cycle 4 day 1 (C4D1), after more than 5 weeks of nivolumab. Each patient's relapse followed autologous stem cell transplantation, and brentuximab vedotin exposure varied.

The J gene is TRBJ2-7, the V gene TRBV9; D is ambiguous. This sample comprised peripheral blood mononuclear cells (PBMCs), obtained before the fourth cycle of nivolumab. The TCR sequence derives from a human donor with classical Hodgkin lymphoma. For the CDR3, the DNA is TGTGCCAGCAGCGTAGCTGATCGTTACGAGCAGTACTTC. Amino acids: CASSVADRYEQYF.